This is a list of T cell receptor beta chains from one sample in a study of CD8 T cells in ankylosing spondylitis. TCRdb used MiXCR to reprocess the 5' RACE reads, holding one entry per CDR3 protein. There are under 450,000 distinct CDR3 sequences in the sample; about 20% occur only once, and around 13% lies in the top ten. The sequencing input was blood, either unsorted or a sorted T cell fraction (not recorded which). The origin of the receptors is a male donor with ankylosing spondylitis or in good health (not recorded which). The CDR3 runs from the conserved cysteine through the conserved F or W. The order of the fields is J gene, D gene, V gene, CDR3 protein. A D gene is named only where the DNA matches it firmly.

TRBJ2-3,NA,TRBV7-9,CASSTLRAPTQYF
TRBJ2-5,NA,TRBV7-8,CASSSRPDQETQYF
TRBJ2-7,NA,TRBV9,CASSVGGPSEQYF
TRBJ1-1,TRBD1,TRBV13,CASSLRMRGLLTEAFF
TRBJ2-1,NA,TRBV29-1,CSVEDRMYEQFF
TRBJ2-7,NA,TRBV5-1,CASSLGEEPYEQYF
TRBJ2-2,TRBD1,TRBV12-3/TRBV12-4,CALRPAPGQGRDTGELFF
TRBJ2-3,TRBD2,TRBV4-1,CASSQLAGLPDTQYF
TRBJ2-3,NA,TRBV7-9,CASSSEGQSRQYF
TRBJ1-5,NA,TRBV6-1,CASSLQVGGNQPQHF
TRBJ1-5,TRBD1,TRBV12-3/TRBV12-4,CASSPQTGTGQPQHF
TRBJ2-5,NA,TRBV7-8,CASSSRDTMGGETQYF
TRBJ1-1,NA,TRBV6-1,CASGPQGLNTEAFF
TRBJ2-7,NA,TRBV28,CASSLSAHREATYEQYF
TRBJ2-7,NA,TRBV4-1,CASSQDESFFSYEQYF
TRBJ2-7,TRBD2,TRBV4-1,CASSQVTAGPYEQYF
TRBJ1-2,TRBD1,TRBV5-1,CASSIGQGVGGYTF
TRBJ1-2,NA,TRBV30,CAWSGADKGYTF
TRBJ2-1,TRBD2,TRBV2,CASNSASGGPGDEQFF